The present TCR beta chain was sequenced within a study of Tregs in tolerant kidney transplant recipients. Study conclusions and caveats: For some patients, primers changed over time, blocking nucleotide-level comparison.

A word on this clone: Its target is unknown.

V was clipped by 2 bases and J by 6 bases; unmatched bases: 9. Germline V gene sequence: CDR1 SGHNT, CDR2 YYREEE (reference sequence). This CDR3 comprises 15 residues. The table came from immunoSEQ multiplex PCR; TCRdb's copy has only in-frame clones and leaves some out. The repertoire includes some 62,000 clones, roughly 98% of them detected once, and 0.34% sits in the top ten. This chain connects TRBV5-4 to TRBJ2-3; 7 positions match TRBD2. The sample in question was Tregs from blood, obtained before the transplant. This clonotype was sampled from a human donor who received a combined kidney and bone marrow transplant. CDR3 DNA sequence: TGTGCCAGCAGCTTCGGAGCGGGGAGATCGGATACGCAGTATTTT. Amino acid sequence: CASSFGAGRSDTQYF.